This T cell receptor beta chain is from a study of tumor and adjacent non-tumor tissue in lung cancer. In the study overall: The patients, 10 men and a few women, were about 31 to 85 with stage I to III disease.

The CDR3 totals 19 residues. Germline values: CDR1 SGHAT, CDR2 FQNNGV. To note about this clonotype: Its antigen is unknown. Sequence at one end of the junction differs from germline and may be a read error.

General study points: Top 100 clones took a larger repertoire share in normal lung. Compared with tumor, normal lung showed significantly lower TCR diversity.

This sample's RNA came from whole unsorted tissue. Newly diagnosed lung cancer patients had thoracic surgery in China, August–November 2014, without prior chemotherapy. A modified ARM-PCR protocol with three rounds of nested PCR amplified TCRbeta. Using its own MiXCR run on the multiplex PCR reads, TCRdb lists one record per CDR3 protein. The sample includes over 110,000 distinct CDR3 sequences, roughly 66% of them seen just once. The chain uses TRBV11-2 and TRBJ2-5, with 8 positions matching TRBD1. Sample: lung tumor tissue. This receptor was obtained from a man aged 60-69 years with small cell lung cancer. This chain's CDR3 is CASSFMNRGSLGWQDTRYF. CDR3 DNA sequence: TGTGCCAGCAGCTTTATGAACAGGGGGTCCCTAGGATGGCAAGATACCCGGTACTTC.